Listed here is a single T cell receptor (beta chain). Its cognate antigen has yet to be identified. Base qualities were left out, and no much larger clone turns up one base away. The same CDR3 is also encoded by other DNA sequences in this sample. The data were obtained in a study of shared clonotypes between healthy human individuals (dated by TCRdb to about 2020). With respect to the entire study: A few men and a couple of women, aged 18 to 49 years, made up the cohort. For each donor, CD4 naive and CD4 memory were each run on three plates, CD8 naive on two plates, and CD8 memory on one plate. Each donor's leukapheresis produced roughly between roughly 0.9 and 9 billion PBMCs. To estimate repertoire size and how much clonotype sharing occurs between individuals, the study deeply sequenced the blood TCR repertoires of five healthy adults. To increase sequencing depth and limit assay-specific biases, different laboratories used diverse techniques to prepare libraries and sequence TCR repertoires.

What the research found in general, with its limitations: Larger estimated clonotype richness was generally found for naive subsets than for memory subsets. Sampling was limited to blood, and TCR repertoires in tissue likely differ from TCR repertoires in blood. Clonotypes shared by all four sorted-subset donors showed higher generation probabilities than non-shared clonotypes. The genetic and exposure-history diversity represented was limited by the small number of donors. Even with the large sequencing depth, rarefaction of the sorted-subset datasets indicated that sequencing was incomplete. Pairwise subsampling led to the expectation that sequencing depth would affect the degree of clonotype sharing among donors. Across a handful of donors, 4.5% to 6.5% of naive CD4, around 3.3% of naive CD8, under 2.5% of memory CD4, and about 0.44% of memory CD8 clonotypes were shared.

Looking up the germline V gene yields CDR1 SGHTS and CDR2 YDEGEE. The CDR3 holds 10 amino acids from the cysteine to the phenylalanine. Only CDR3 DNA remains: 30 bases, in frame from the first base. The junction carries 2 bases between V and J, which are trimmed by 7 bases and 0 bases respectively. TCR CDR3 regions were amplified from genomic DNA by multiplex PCR using the deep immunoSEQ assay. For each cell subset, the extracted genomic DNA was distributed evenly across all wells of several immunoSEQ 96-well plates, and each plate served as one replicate. For sorted subsets, approximately 0.2 ug of genomic DNA, equivalent to around 29,000 T cell genomes, went into each replicate PCR. Purified libraries were quantified with a Qubit 3.0 fluorometer, sized on a Bioanalyzer 2100, and re-quantified with the KAPA Library Quantification kit. A separate single-read 150-cycle Illumina NextSeq 550 flow cell was used to sequence each immunoSEQ 96-well plate. Per the source publication's procedure: Because the immunoSEQ output held only junctional sequences and lacked quality scores, the filtering could not match the filtering applied to full-length reads. Sequences were annotated with PyIR, a Python wrapper for IgBLAST v1.9, and V/J genes and CDR3 were assigned using IMGT germline references. Reads were filtered out if the reads had weak V/J assignments (E-value above 1e-6), no CDR3, stop codons, out-of-frame junctions, or ambiguous translated residues. A V3J clonotype was defined by an identical inferred V gene, J gene, and CDR3 amino acid sequence. The percentage overlap between two repertoires was calculated by dividing the number of shared unique clonotypes by the size of the smaller repertoire. Richness of each repertoire was evaluated using RTK rarefaction, the Chao1 estimator, and Recon v2.1 estimates of unobserved clonotypes. For all TCRbeta clonotypes obtained by the gDNA method from a handful of donors, generation probabilities were computed with OLGA. TCRdb stores this immuneACCESS table with in-frame sequences only. Part of the clones is absent; in the studies checked, under half of the shortfall reflects unresolved V genes, and no reason is known for the rest. V and J calls and clone size are as listed in that table; D and trimming were resolved from the DNA. Recorded for this sample are nearly 2 million clones; about 95% of them occurred a single time. The ten largest make up roughly 1% of the sample.

CD8 naive samples were obtained by positive selection for CCR7 among CD45RO-negative cells, yielding a CD45RA+CCR7+ population from which TemRA cells were excluded. The donors were healthy, HIV-negative adults who had no recently reported acute infections or vaccinations. Every donor was a Caucasian adult living in Nashville, Tennessee, USA. After blood collection by leukapheresis, PBMCs were isolated using Ficoll-Histopaque density gradient centrifugation and then cryopreserved in the vapor phase of liquid nitrogen. Analytical flow cytometry was used to check the purity and quantity of each magnetically sorted T cell population. Genomic DNA was isolated from each sorted fraction and quantified by UV absorbance on a Nanodrop 2000c.

This TCR came from a man between 18 and 29 years old in good health. Specimen: naive CD8+ T cells sorted from blood. The cell subset or site label of this sample denotes: CD45RA+CCR7+. This receptor chain uses TRBV5-8 and TRBJ2-7, with the identity of the D gene unclear. The CDR3 loop reads CASSSYEQYF. The sequenced DNA is TGTGCCAGCTCCTCCTACGAGCAGTACTTC.